The clone carrying this T cell receptor beta chain was observed many times. These data come from a study of blood T cell repertoires in COVID-19. In the study overall: Material from acute and convalescent COVID-19 was sourced from the United States, Italy and Spain. PBMCs, B-cell-depleted T cells, or T cells were the source of the cDNA or gDNA that made up the material.

V shed 4 bases, J shed 2 bases, and the junction held 6 bases outside the gene matches. The CDR3 is 16 residues long. Germline CDR1 SGHAT, CDR2 FQNNGV. Assay: immunoSEQ multiplex PCR; the TCRdb copy retains only in-frame clones and omits some. This sample has some 120,000 clones, with roughly 79% found just once. The clonotype originates from a human donor in a cohort sampled during active COVID-19. This chain uses TRBV11-2 with TRBJ2-2; 8 bases match TRBD2. The sample was peripheral blood. The CDR3 region is CASSSSGGGNTGELFF. The CDR3 DNA is TGTGCCAGCAGCTCATCCGGGGGGGGCAACACCGGGGAGCTGTTTTTT.